This T cell receptor (beta chain) comes out of a study of T cells in Graves' hyperthyroidism and ophthalmopathy. About this clonotype: Its antigen is unknown.

It was RNA transcripts that yielded the amplified TCR beta CDR3 regions. In the first-round RT-PCR of the TCR CDR3, the HTBI primer set was used. TCRdb used MiXCR to reprocess the multiplex PCR reads, holding one entry per CDR3 protein. The sample records fewer than 650,000 distinct CDR3 sequences, around 50% being singletons. Diagnostic decisions used clinical symptoms, serum thyroxine and TRAb, thyroid ultrasound and orbital computed tomography. Whole-study results and caveats: Among thyroid clonotypes expanded above 0.001, most also appeared in blood. Model-based prediction identified ophthalmopathy a median approximately 6.2 months prior to its onset.

The length of the CDR3 is 15 residues. Per the germline V gene, CDR1 is MNHEY and CDR2 is SVGEGT. V trimming: 6 bases; J trimming: 4 bases; junction bases outside the gene matches: 7. Sequenced material: peripheral blood or thyroid tissue (not recorded which). The clonotype comes from an adult woman with Graves' disease, either hyperthyroidism or ophthalmopathy (not recorded which). This sequence joins TRBV6-2 or TRBV6-3 and TRBJ2-7; 12 bases line up with TRBD2. The chain's CDR3 is CASSIGLAGRYEQYF. Here the CDR3 DNA reads TGTGCCAGCAGCATTGGACTAGCGGGAAGATACGAGCAGTACTTC.